This T cell receptor beta chain stems from a study of vaccination effects on CD4 cells after COVID-19. Findings and limits, study-wide: Clones of infection and vaccine origin contracted markedly late after vaccination.

Points on this clone: The target antigen is unknown.

This table comes from immunoSEQ multiplex PCR, and its TCRdb copy is limited to in-frame clones, with some not included. Here the sample spans tens of thousands of clones, approximately 69% being singletons. V lost 7 bases and J lost 5; bases outside the gene matches: 11. Germline V gene lookup returns CDR1 ENHRY and CDR2 SYGVKD. CDR3 size: 15 residues. After expansion with viral peptide pools in the ViraFEST assay, antigen-specific CD4+ T cells were sequenced. Culture proceeded for more than nine days, and CD4+ T cells were then isolated. Vaccine administered to participants consisted of two doses of either BNT162b2 or mRNA-1273. Vaccinated recipients, who were negative for nucleocapsid antibodies, had no history of SARS-CoV-2 infection.

The specimen was CD4+ T cells from PBMCs cultured with SARS-CoV-2 spike peptides, collected after COVID-19 vaccination. The chain links TRBV10-3 to TRBJ1-3, with TRBD1 identical over 7 bases. The clonotype originates from a human donor who received a COVID-19 vaccine. The DNA of the CDR3 is TGTGCCATCAAGCGGGGCGGGACAGAAAGAAACACCATATATTTT. Amino acid sequence: CAIKRGGTERNTIYF.